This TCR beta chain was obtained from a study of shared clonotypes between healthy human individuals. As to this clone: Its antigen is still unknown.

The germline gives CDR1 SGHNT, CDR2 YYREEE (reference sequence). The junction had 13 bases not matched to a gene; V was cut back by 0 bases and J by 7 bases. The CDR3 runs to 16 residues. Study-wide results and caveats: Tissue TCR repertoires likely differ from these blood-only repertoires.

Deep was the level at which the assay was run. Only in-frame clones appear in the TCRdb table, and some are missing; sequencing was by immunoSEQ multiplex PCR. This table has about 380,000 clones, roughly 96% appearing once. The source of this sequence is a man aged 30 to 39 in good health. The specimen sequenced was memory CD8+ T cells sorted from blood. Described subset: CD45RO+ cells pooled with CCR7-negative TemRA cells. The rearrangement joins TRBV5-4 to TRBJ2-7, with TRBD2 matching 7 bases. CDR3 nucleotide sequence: TGTGCCAGCAGCTTGGCCTCGGTTGGGAGGGCGCTGGAGCAGTACTTC. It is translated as CASSLASVGRALEQYF.